This T cell receptor beta chain emerged from a study of long-term antiretroviral therapy in people with HIV. The libraries were made with immunoSEQ v3.0 at survey level. This table comes from immunoSEQ multiplex PCR, and its TCRdb copy is limited to in-frame clones, with some not included. In the table there are about 35,000 clones, about four fifths of which are singletons. The CDR3 covers 13 residues. The germline gives CDR1 SGHVS, CDR2 FNYEAQ. Every single participant having HIV got treatment inside the United States. About this clone: The junction shows a germline mismatch at one end, possibly a read error.

The rearrangement links TRBV7-6 to TRBJ2-7; the match to TRBD1 covers 7 bases. The TCR sequence derives from a man aged 50 or older with HIV. The sample was unsorted PBMCs, taken 3 years after starting antiretroviral therapy. In DNA form, the CDR3 reads TGTGCCAGCAGAGCCGACAGGGAAGGCCCCCTGTCCTTC. The encoded protein is CASRADREGPLSF.